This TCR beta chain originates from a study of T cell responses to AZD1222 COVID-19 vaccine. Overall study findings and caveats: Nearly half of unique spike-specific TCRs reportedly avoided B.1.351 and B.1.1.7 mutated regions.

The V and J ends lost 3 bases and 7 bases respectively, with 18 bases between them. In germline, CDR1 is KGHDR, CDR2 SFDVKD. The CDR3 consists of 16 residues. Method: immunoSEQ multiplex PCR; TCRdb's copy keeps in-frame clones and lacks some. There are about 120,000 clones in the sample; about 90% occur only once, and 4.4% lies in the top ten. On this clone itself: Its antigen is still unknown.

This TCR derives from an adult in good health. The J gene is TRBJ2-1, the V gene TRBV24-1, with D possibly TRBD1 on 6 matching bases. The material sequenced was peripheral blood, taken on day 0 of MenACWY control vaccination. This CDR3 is CATSDPRDTSENEQFF. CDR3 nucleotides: TGTGCCACCAGTGATCCCCGGGACACCTCAGAAAATGAGCAGTTCTTC.